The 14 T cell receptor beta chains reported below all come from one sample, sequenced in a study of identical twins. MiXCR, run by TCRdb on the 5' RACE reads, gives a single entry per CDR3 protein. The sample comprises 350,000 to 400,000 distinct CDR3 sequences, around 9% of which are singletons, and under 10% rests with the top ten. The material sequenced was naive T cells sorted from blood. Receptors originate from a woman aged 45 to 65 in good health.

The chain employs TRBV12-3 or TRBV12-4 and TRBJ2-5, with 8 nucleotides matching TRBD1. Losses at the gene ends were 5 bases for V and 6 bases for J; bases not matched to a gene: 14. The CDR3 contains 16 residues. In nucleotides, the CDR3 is TGTGCCAGCAGTCCTCGGACAGGGCGAGGGCGGAAGACCCAGTACTTC. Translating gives CASSPRTGRGRKTQYF.

The DNA of the CDR3 is TGTGCCAGCAGCAAATCTAGAACCCCGGGAAACACCATATATTTT. This encodes CASSKSRTPGNTIYF. V usage is TRBV7-6 and J usage is TRBJ1-3; D is uncertain. Trimming removed 5 bases at V and 4 bases at J, with 15 bases between. Germline CDR1 and CDR2: SGHVS and FNYEAQ. The CDR3 runs to 15 residues.

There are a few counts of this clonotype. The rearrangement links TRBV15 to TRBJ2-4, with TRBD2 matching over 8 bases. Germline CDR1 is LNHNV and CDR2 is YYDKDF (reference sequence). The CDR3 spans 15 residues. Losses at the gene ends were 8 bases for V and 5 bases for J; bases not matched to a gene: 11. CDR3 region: CATSSPGREENIQYF. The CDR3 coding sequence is TGTGCCACCTCCAGTCCGGGGCGGGAGGAAAACATTCAGTACTTC. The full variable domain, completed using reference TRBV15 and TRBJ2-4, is DAMVIQNPRYQVTQFGKPVTLSCSQTLNHNVMYWYQQKSSQAPKLLFHYYDKDFNNEADTPDNFQSRRPNTSFCFLDIRSPGLGDTAMYLCATSSPGREENIQYFGAGTRLSVL.

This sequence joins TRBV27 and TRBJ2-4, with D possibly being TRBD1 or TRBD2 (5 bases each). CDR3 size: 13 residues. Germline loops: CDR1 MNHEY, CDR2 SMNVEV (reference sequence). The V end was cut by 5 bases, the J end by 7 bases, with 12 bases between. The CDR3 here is CASSEGLGNIQYF. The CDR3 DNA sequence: TGTGCCAGCAGTGAGGGGCTCGGGAACATTCAGTACTTC.

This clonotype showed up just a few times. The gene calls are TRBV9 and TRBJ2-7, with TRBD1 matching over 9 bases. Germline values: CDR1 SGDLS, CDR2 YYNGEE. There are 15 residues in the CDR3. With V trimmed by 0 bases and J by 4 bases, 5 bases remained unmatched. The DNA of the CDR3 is TGTGCCAGCAGCGTAGAGGGACAGGGTTTGTACGAGCAGTACTTC. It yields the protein CASSVEGQGLYEQYF.

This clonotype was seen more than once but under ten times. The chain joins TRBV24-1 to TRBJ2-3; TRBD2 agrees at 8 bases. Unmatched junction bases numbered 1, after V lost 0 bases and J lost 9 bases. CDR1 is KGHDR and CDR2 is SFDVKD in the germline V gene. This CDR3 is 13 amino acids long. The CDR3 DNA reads TGTGCCACCAGTGATTTGGCGGGGGGAACGCAGTATTTT. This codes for CATSDLAGGTQYF.

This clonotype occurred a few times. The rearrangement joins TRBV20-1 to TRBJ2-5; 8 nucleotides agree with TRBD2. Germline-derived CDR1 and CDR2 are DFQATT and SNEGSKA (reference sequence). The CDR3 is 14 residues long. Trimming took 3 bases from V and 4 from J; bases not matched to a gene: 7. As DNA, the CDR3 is TGCAGTGCTAGGGATAGCGGGATTTTAGAGACCCAGTACTTC. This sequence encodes CSARDSGILETQYF.

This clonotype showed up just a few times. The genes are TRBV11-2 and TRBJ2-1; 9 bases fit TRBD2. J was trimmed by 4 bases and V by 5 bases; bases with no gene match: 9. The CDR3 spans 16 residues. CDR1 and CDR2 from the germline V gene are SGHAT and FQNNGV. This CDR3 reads CASSEELAGPYNEQFF. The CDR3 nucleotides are TGTGCCAGCAGCGAAGAACTAGCGGGCCCTTACAATGAGCAGTTCTTC.

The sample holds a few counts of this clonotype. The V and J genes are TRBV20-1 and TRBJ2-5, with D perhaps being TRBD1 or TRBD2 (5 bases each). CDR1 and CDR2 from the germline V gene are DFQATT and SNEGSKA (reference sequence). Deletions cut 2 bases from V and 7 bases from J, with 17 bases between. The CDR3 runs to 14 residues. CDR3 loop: CSARKGPTTGTQYF. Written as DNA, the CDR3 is TGCAGTGCTAGAAAAGGACCGACTACAGGGACCCAGTACTTC.

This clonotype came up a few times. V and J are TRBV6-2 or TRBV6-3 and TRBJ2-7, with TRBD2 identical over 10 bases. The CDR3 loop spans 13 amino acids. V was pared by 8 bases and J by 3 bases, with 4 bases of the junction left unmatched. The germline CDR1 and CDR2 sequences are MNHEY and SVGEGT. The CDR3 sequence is CASGSSGSYEQYF. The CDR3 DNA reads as TGTGCCAGCGGCTCTAGCGGGAGCTACGAGCAGTACTTC.

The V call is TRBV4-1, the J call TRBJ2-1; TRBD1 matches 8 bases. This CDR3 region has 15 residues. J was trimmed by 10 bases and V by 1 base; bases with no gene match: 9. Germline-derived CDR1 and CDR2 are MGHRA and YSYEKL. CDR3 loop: CASSQVAGQGGEQFF. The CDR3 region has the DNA TGCGCCAGCAGCCAAGTTGCCGGACAGGGAGGCGAGCAGTTCTTC.

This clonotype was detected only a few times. CDR3 loop: CASSERQGWAGELFF. CDR3 DNA sequence: TGTGCCAGCAGTGAAAGACAGGGTTGGGCCGGGGAGCTGTTTTTT. J is TRBJ2-2 and V is TRBV12-3 or TRBV12-4; 7 bases map to TRBD1. This CDR3 spans 15 amino acids. With 5 bases clipped from V and 6 bases from J, the junction kept 9 bases outside the gene matches.

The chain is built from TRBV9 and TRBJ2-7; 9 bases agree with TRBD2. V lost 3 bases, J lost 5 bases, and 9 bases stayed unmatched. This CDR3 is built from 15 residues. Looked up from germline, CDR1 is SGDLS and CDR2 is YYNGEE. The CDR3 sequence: CASSALSGRLDEQYF. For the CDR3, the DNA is TGTGCCAGCAGCGCGCTTAGCGGGAGACTCGACGAGCAGTACTTC.

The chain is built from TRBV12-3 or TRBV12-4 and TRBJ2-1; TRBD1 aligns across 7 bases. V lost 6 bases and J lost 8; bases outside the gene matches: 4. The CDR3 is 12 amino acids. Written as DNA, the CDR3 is TGTGCCAGCAGCAACAGGGGCGATGAGCAGTTCTTC. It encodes CASSNRGDEQFF.